This T cell receptor (beta chain) comes out of a study of T-cell reconstitution after alpha-beta-depleted transplantation in children listed by TCRdb under 2016. Some background on the complete study: Using TCR repertoire profiling, the study followed T-cell immune reconstitution in a quantitative way in children after TCRalphabeta/CD19-depleted allogeneic hematopoietic cell transplantation.

Receptor amplification or capture employed PCR. Data came from an Illumina HiSeq 2500. TCR libraries were prepared with molecular barcoding, using unique molecular identifiers to normalize TCRbeta repertoire quantification. The public reads were quality trimmed at Q25 with fastp and then assembled into clones with MiXCR by TCRdb, keeping productive beta chains. Here each entry gathers all rows of one CDR3 protein and keeps the most common genes and DNA. Across this sample there are approximately 390,000 distinct CDR3 sequences, with around 9.9% seen only once. The ten largest clones represent approximately 5% of the sample. On this clonotype itself: Its antigen remains undetermined. No qualities accompany the bases; no much larger clone lies one base away.

The V end gives up 0 bases and the J end 0 bases, leaving 6 bases in the junction not matched to a gene. Including cysteine and phenylalanine, the CDR3 has 19 amino acids. CDR3 DNA is the only sequence kept; it has 57 bases, read in frame from the first base. As encoded in the germline V gene (reference sequence), CDR1 is DFQATT while CDR2 is SNEGSKA. The TCR sequence derives from a human donor who donated a stem cell graft to a child with acute myeloid leukemia. The V and J genes are TRBV20-1 and TRBJ2-2, with 14 central nucleotides matching TRBD2. Specimen: PBMCs from the stem cell graft donor, collected from the stem cell graft. CDR3 sequence: CSARDRGLAGASNTGELFF. At the DNA level, the sequence is TGCAGTGCTAGAGATAGGGGACTAGCGGGGGCCTCGAACACCGGGGAGCTGTTTTTT.